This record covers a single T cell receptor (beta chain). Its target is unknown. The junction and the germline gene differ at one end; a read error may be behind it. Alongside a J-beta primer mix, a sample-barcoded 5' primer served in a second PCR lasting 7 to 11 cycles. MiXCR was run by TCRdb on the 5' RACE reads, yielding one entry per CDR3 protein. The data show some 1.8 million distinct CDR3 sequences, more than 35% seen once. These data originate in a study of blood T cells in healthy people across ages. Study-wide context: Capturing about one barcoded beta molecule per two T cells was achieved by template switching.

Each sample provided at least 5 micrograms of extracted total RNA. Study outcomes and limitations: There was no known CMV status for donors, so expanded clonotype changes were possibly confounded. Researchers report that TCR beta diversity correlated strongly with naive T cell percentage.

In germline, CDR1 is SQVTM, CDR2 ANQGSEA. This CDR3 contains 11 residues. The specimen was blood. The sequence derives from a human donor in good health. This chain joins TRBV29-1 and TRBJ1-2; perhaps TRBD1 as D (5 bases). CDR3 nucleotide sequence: TGCAGCGTTGAAATCGGGACTGGCCACACCTTC. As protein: CSVEIGTGHTF.